The rows below give T cell receptor beta chains drawn from one sample of a study of glioma-infiltrating T cells after dendritic cell vaccination. The table came from immunoSEQ multiplex PCR; TCRdb's copy has only in-frame clones and leaves some out. The data hold tens of thousands of clones, with 81% observed a single time. This material consisted of blood, taken before dendritic cell vaccination. These receptors came from a human donor with glioblastoma. CDR3s include the opening cysteine and the closing phenylalanine or tryptophan. A D gene is named only where the DNA matches it firmly. Clone size is stated in some rows and not others, as once, few, many or a class when expanded.

D | J | V | size | CDR3 | DNA
NA | TRBJ2-3 | TRBV5-1 | NA | CASSPSEGGVGDTQYF | TGCGCCAGCTCCCCCAGTGAGGGGGGGGTGGGAGATACGCAGTATTTT
NA | TRBJ2-7 | TRBV4-1 | NA | CASSQEPDSSYEQYF | TGCGCCAGCAGCCAAGAGCCTGACAGCTCCTACGAGCAGTACTTC
NA | TRBJ2-3 | TRBV7-2 | NA | CASSLRGTRTDTQYF | TGTGCCAGCAGCTTAAGAGGTACGCGCACAGATACGCAGTATTTT
NA | TRBJ1-3 | TRBV6-1 | NA | CASRIQGSGNTIYF | TGTGCCAGCAGGATACAGGGATCTGGAAACACCATATATTTT
TRBD2 | TRBJ2-5 | TRBV5-1 | NA | CASSYSGTSGQRTQYF | TGCGCCAGCAGCTACTCCGGGACTAGCGGACAGAGGACCCAGTACTTC
NA | TRBJ2-7 | TRBV12-5 | medium-sized | CASGWAYEQYF | TGTGCTAGTGGTTGGGCATACGAGCAGTACTTC
TRBD1 | TRBJ2-1 | TRBV7-2 | NA | CASSTRQGSNEQFF | TGTGCCAGCAGCACGCGACAGGGGAGCAATGAGCAGTTCTTC
TRBD1 | TRBJ2-1 | TRBV7-8 | NA | CASSYITGATEQFF | TGTGCCAGCAGCTATATTACAGGGGCGACTGAGCAGTTCTTC
NA | TRBJ2-2 | TRBV6-5 | NA | CASSTDRNTGELFF | TGTGCCAGCAGCACGGACAGGAACACCGGGGAGCTGTTTTTT
TRBD1 | TRBJ1-1 | TRBV5-1 | NA | CASSLGRTGENTEAFF | TGCGCCAGCAGCTTGGGTCGGACAGGTGAGAACACTGAAGCTTTCTTT
NA | TRBJ1-3 | TRBV18 | few | CASSPQGDSGNTIYF | TGTGCCAGCTCACCACAGGGGGACTCTGGAAACACCATATATTTT
TRBD1 | TRBJ1-6 | TRBV30 | NA | CAWNLGQGMDSPLHF | TGTGCCTGGAATCTGGGACAGGGGATGGATTCACCCCTCCACTTT
NA | TRBJ1-5 | TRBV13 | NA | CASSRGASNQPQHF | TGTGCCAGTTCCCGGGGGGCCAGCAATCAGCCCCAGCATTTT
NA | TRBJ2-1 | TRBV7-2 | few | CASSLQVDNEQFF | TGTGCCAGCAGCTTGCAGGTTGACAATGAGCAGTTCTTC
NA | TRBJ1-2 | TRBV6-1 | NA | CASSARTEGGYTF | TGTGCCAGCAGTGCCCGGACAGAGGGAGGCTACACCTTC
NA | TRBJ1-1 | TRBV5-1 | NA | CASQGRVDSLNTEAFF | TGCGCCAGCCAAGGAAGGGTGGACAGCCTTAACACTGAAGCTTTCTTT
TRBD1 | TRBJ2-5 | TRBV7-2 | NA | CASGTPGQGMSGQYF | TGTGCCAGCGGAACACCGGGACAGGGTATGTCCGGCCAGTACTTC
NA | TRBJ2-1 | TRBV7-8 | NA | CASSHTGYNEQFF | TGTGCCAGCAGCCATACAGGGTACAATGAGCAGTTCTTC
TRBD1 | TRBJ1-5 | TRBV6-4 | NA | CASTPGGLSNQPQHF | TGTGCCAGCACCCCAGGGGGGCTCAGCAATCAGCCCCAGCATTTT
TRBD1 | TRBJ1-5 | TRBV7-9 | medium-sized | CASSISGTGNQPQHF | TGTGCCAGCAGCATTTCCGGGACAGGCAATCAGCCCCAGCATTTT
TRBD2 | TRBJ2-6 | TRBV19 | few | CASSIPAGAGGANVLTF | TGTGCCAGTAGTATCCCAGCGGGGGCGGGGGGGGCCAACGTCCTGACTTTC
TRBD1 | TRBJ1-6 | TRBV13 | NA | CASSLGLGQVNSPLHF | TGTGCCAGCAGCTTAGGCTTGGGACAGGTTAATTCACCCCTCCACTTT
TRBD1 | TRBJ2-7 | TRBV18 | many | CASSPGTGDEQYF | TGTGCCAGCTCACCCGGGACAGGGGACGAGCAGTACTTC
NA | TRBJ1-2 | TRBV6-1 | NA | CASSPTGLGNYGYTF | TGTGCCAGCAGTCCAACAGGGTTGGGTAACTATGGCTACACCTTC
TRBD1 | TRBJ1-1 | TRBV9 | once | CASSTGQLNTEAFF | TGTGCCAGCAGCACGGGACAGTTGAACACTGAAGCTTTCTTT
TRBD1 | TRBJ1-6 | TRBV19 | NA | CASSSRTGGPPLHF | TGTGCCAGTAGTTCAAGGACAGGGGGTCCACCCCTCCACTTT
NA | TRBJ1-3 | TRBV6-1 | few | CASSESPTTGNTIYF | TGTGCCAGCAGTGAATCCCCCACAACTGGAAACACCATATATTTT
NA | TRBJ1-1 | TRBV30 | NA | CAWGQGYYTEAFF | TGTGCCTGGGGTCAGGGGTATTACACTGAAGCTTTCTTT
TRBD1 | TRBJ1-2 | TRBV6-1 | NA | CASSEQRNRGLDGYGYTF | TGTGCCAGCAGTGAACAACGAAACAGGGGGCTTGATGGCTATGGCTACACCTTC
TRBD1 | TRBJ1-1 | TRBV5-1 | NA | CASSYRGWNTEAFF | TGCGCCAGCAGCTACAGGGGCTGGAACACTGAAGCTTTCTTT
NA | TRBJ1-2 | TRBV10-1 | few | CASSLLTAVQAHYGYTF | TGCGCCAGCAGTCTCCTTACCGCCGTACAGGCTCACTATGGCTACACCTTC
TRBD1 | TRBJ2-2 | TRBV5-4 | NA | CASSSSPGTGGPGELFF | TGTGCCAGCAGCTCGAGCCCCGGGACAGGGGGCCCCGGGGAGCTGTTTTTT
NA | TRBJ1-4 | TRBV5-1 | NA | CASSLSAGDEKLFF | TGCGCCAGCAGCTTGAGCGCTGGAGATGAAAAACTGTTTTTT
NA | TRBJ1-3 | TRBV30 | NA | CAWVTTFSGNTIYF | TGTGCCTGGGTTACGACTTTCTCTGGAAACACCATATATTTT
NA | TRBJ1-4 | TRBV5-1 | NA | CASSLDRGSSNEKLFF | TGCGCCAGCAGCTTGGATAGGGGATCATCGAATGAAAAACTGTTTTTT
NA | TRBJ2-2 | TRBV5-1 | NA | CASSLQGNTGELFF | TGCGCCAGCAGCTTGCAGGGGAACACCGGGGAGCTGTTTTTT
NA | TRBJ2-3 | TRBV14 | NA | CASSPLGRGGLTDTQYF | TGTGCCAGCAGCCCATTAGGACGTGGGGGCCTCACAGATACGCAGTATTTT
NA | TRBJ2-7 | TRBV27 | NA | CASSSSAYEQYF | TGTGCCAGCAGTTCCAGCGCCTACGAGCAGTACTTC
NA | TRBJ2-3 | TRBV5-4 | once | CASSLDFNSRGSTDTQYF | TGTGCCAGCAGCTTGGATTTCAATTCTAGGGGAAGCACAGATACGCAGTATTTT
NA | TRBJ1-1 | TRBV5-1 | NA | CASSLSRMNTEAFF | TGCGCCAGCAGCTTGAGCAGGATGAACACTGAAGCTTTCTTT
TRBD1 | TRBJ2-5 | TRBV10-3 | NA | CAISGTGWETQYF | TGTGCCATCAGTGGGACAGGCTGGGAGACCCAGTACTTC
TRBD1 | TRBJ1-4 | TRBV7-9 | few | CASSLEGQGDEKLFF | TGTGCCAGCAGCTTAGAGGGACAGGGGGATGAAAAACTGTTTTTT
TRBD2 | TRBJ2-1 | TRBV2 | NA | CASSEGLNNEQFF | TGTGCCAGCAGTGAGGGACTAAACAATGAGCAGTTCTTC
NA | TRBJ2-7 | TRBV4-1 | once | CASSQDRVATYEQYF | TGCGCCAGCAGCCAAGATCGGGTAGCGACCTACGAGCAGTACTTC
NA | TRBJ2-1 | TRBV7-8 | NA | CASSLPRGNEQFF | TGTGCCAGCAGCTTACCCAGGGGCAATGAGCAGTTCTTC
TRBD1 | TRBJ2-7 | TRBV7-9 | NA | CASSWDSSYEQYF | TGTGCCAGCAGCTGGGACAGCAGTTACGAGCAGTACTTC
TRBD1 | TRBJ1-2 | TRBV19 | many | CASTRTGASYGYTF | TGTGCCAGTACCAGGACAGGGGCTAGCTATGGCTACACCTTC